These T cell receptor beta chains were read from a single sample in a study of cytomegalovirus exposure and HLA in healthy donors. Repertoires were generated with immunoSEQ multiplex PCR, while TCRdb's copy carries only in-frame clones and drops some. The sample has a few hundred thousand clones; roughly 80% are singletons. The sample taken for sequencing was PBMCs. These receptors all stem from a girl aged 2 to 10 in good health and CMV-seronegative. Each CDR3 is given with its conserved first and last residue. The D gene is left open where the match is weak. For some rows the clone size is stated as once, few or many, or as a class when expanded; others skip it.

TGTGCCAGCAGCGTACGGCCACTGAGACTAGCGGGAGTAACAGATACGCAGTATTTT	CASSVRPLRLAGVTDTQYF	TRBJ2-3	TRBD2	NA	TRBV9
TGTGCCAGCAGTTTAGGGCCCCGGTCGGGGGATACGCAGTATTTT	CASSLGPRSGDTQYF	TRBJ2-3	NA	NA	TRBV27
TGTGCCAGCGTACTAGCGGCCAAAAACCGGGGGACGCAGTATTTT	CASVLAAKNRGTQYF	TRBJ2-3	TRBD2	NA	TRBV2
TGTGCCAGCAAATTGGGCGGGACAGCTGAAGCTTTCTTT	CASKLGGTAEAFF	TRBJ1-1	TRBD1	NA	TRBV28
TGTGCCAGCAGGGGGAGAAGGGATACGCAGTATTTT	CASRGRRDTQYF	TRBJ2-3	NA	few	TRBV6-1
TGTGCCAGCAGTTTATTCAGGGTGGTGAGGGAAAAACTGTTTTTT	CASSLFRVVREKLFF	TRBJ1-4	NA	NA	TRBV28
TGTGCCAGCAGCTTAGTAGGATTTAGCGGGGGGGCGGTGGAGACCCAGTACTTC	CASSLVGFSGGAVETQYF	TRBJ2-5	TRBD2	NA	TRBV11-2
TGTGCCAGCAGTCCGATGCCGGGACAGCCTGAAGCTTTCTTT	CASSPMPGQPEAFF	TRBJ1-1	TRBD1	NA	TRBV7-2
TGCGCCAGCAGCCAAGAAAGTCCGGGCAATGAGCAGTTCTTC	CASSQESPGNEQFF	TRBJ2-1	NA	NA	TRBV4-1
TGTGCCAGCAGTCCAGCGGGGGGTCGCGCGCAGTATTTT	CASSPAGGRAQYF	TRBJ2-3	TRBD2	once	TRBV2
TGTGCCAGCACAGCGGAATACCCAGATACGCAGTATTTT	CASTAEYPDTQYF	TRBJ2-3	NA	NA	TRBV2
TGTGCCAGCAGTTTCTGGGGGGATAGCAATCAGCCCCAGCATTTT	CASSFWGDSNQPQHF	TRBJ1-5	NA	few	TRBV28
TGTGCCAGCAGTTTGCCGGGACTAGCGGGGGGGCGGGATACGCAGTATTTT	CASSLPGLAGGRDTQYF	TRBJ2-3	TRBD2	once	TRBV27
TGTGCCTGGAGTAGGACAGGGAGCGGAAACACCATATATTTT	CAWSRTGSGNTIYF	TRBJ1-3	TRBD1	few	TRBV30
TGTGCCATCGGGGGCGGGGGGGCCCCAGATACGCAGTATTTT	CAIGGGGAPDTQYF	TRBJ2-3	TRBD2	NA	TRBV10-3
TGTGCCAGCAGTGGGGACAGGGACTACTACGAGCAGTACTTC	CASSGDRDYYEQYF	TRBJ2-7	TRBD1	NA	TRBV7-9
TGTGCCAGCAGCTTGAGATCCCCCGGCTATGGCTACACCTTC	CASSLRSPGYGYTF	TRBJ1-2	NA	NA	TRBV5-6
TGTGCCTGGAGTGCAGGGGGGACTTGGTCCTACAATGAGCAGTTCTTC	CAWSAGGTWSYNEQFF	TRBJ2-1	NA	NA	TRBV30
TGTGCGTTTCGACAGCTTAATTCACCCCTCCACTTT	CAFRQLNSPLHF	TRBJ1-6	NA	NA	TRBV30
TGTGCCAGTAGTAAACTAGTCAGTCAGACCGGGGAGCTGTTTTTT	CASSKLVSQTGELFF	TRBJ2-2	NA	NA	TRBV19
TGTGCCAGTATTTATAGGGCGGGGTATCAGCCCCAGCATTTT	CASIYRAGYQPQHF	TRBJ1-5	NA	NA	TRBV19
TGTGCCAGCAGCTTAGCCTTCAGGGGTGCCAAAAACATTCAGTACTTC	CASSLAFRGAKNIQYF	TRBJ2-4	NA	NA	TRBV7-8
TGCAGTGCTTACTCCGACAATGAGCAGTTCTTC	CSAYSDNEQFF	TRBJ2-1	NA	NA	TRBV20-1
TGTGCCAGCAGTGAAACAGACAGCTACGAGCAGTACTTC	CASSETDSYEQYF	TRBJ2-7	NA	NA	TRBV6-1
TGTGCCAGCAGCTTAGGACAGGGAGTTGGCACTGAAGCTTTCTTT	CASSLGQGVGTEAFF	TRBJ1-1	TRBD1	once	TRBV7-6
TGCAGCGTCCGAGGGGGGGCTGAAGCTTTCTTT	CSVRGGAEAFF	TRBJ1-1	NA	NA	TRBV29-1
TGTGCCAGCAGCCCCCCTCGGGAGACCCAGTACTTC	CASSPPRETQYF	TRBJ2-5	NA	few	TRBV9
TGTGCCAGCAGCATGGGACAGGGGCCCTCCTACGAGCAGTACTTC	CASSMGQGPSYEQYF	TRBJ2-7	TRBD1	NA	TRBV7-8
TGTGCCAGCAGTTTCCCCTCAATAGGGGGGGGGATATTTGATGGTGAGCAGTACTTC	CASSFPSIGGGIFDGEQYF	TRBJ2-7	NA	NA	TRBV28
TGTGCCAGCAGCCTGGGCCAGGGGCCAGATACGCAGTATTTT	CASSLGQGPDTQYF	TRBJ2-3	NA	NA	TRBV5-4
TGTGCCAGCAGCTATCACCCCCGGGGGCAGCCCCAGCATTTT	CASSYHPRGQPQHF	TRBJ1-5	NA	NA	TRBV28